The rows below give T cell receptor beta chains drawn from one sample of a study of early T cells in non-severe SARS-CoV-2 infection. From the 5' RACE reads, TCRdb called clonotypes with MiXCR, one entry per CDR3 protein. Among tens of thousands of distinct CDR3 sequences listed, around 4.6% were seen once. Input material: whole blood. The receptors derive from an adult who was a healthcare worker with PCR-confirmed SARS-CoV-2 infection or an uninfected control (not recorded which). CDR3s leave out the opening cysteine and the closing phenylalanine or tryptophan.

J | V | CDR3
TRBJ2-7 | TRBV12-3/TRBV12-4 | ASRARPGQGTYEQY
TRBJ2-3 | TRBV5-1 | ASSPTTGSTDTQY
TRBJ2-1 | TRBV29-1 | SAGAWNNEQF
TRBJ2-3 | TRBV6-1 | ASTGTGRTDTQY
TRBJ2-3 | TRBV5-6 | ASSQGATDTQY
TRBJ2-7 | TRBV3-1 | ASSSTSGGTPYEQY
TRBJ2-1 | TRBV28 | ASSFGSNNEQF
TRBJ1-2 | TRBV28 | ASSSPGTGNYGYT
TRBJ2-3 | TRBV7-2 | ASSLTWYGGADTQY
TRBJ2-1 | TRBV4-2 | ASSQDWGEQF
TRBJ2-7 | TRBV20-1 | SARGIRAAVGNEQY
TRBJ1-2 | TRBV7-9 | ASSLTGKGYT
TRBJ2-3 | TRBV24-1 | ATSDFKGDTDTQY
TRBJ2-3 | TRBV27 | ASSLYGSTDTQY
TRBJ1-1 | TRBV29-1 | SARDTGFGAEAF
TRBJ2-7 | TRBV29-1 | SALGQGYSSYEQY
TRBJ2-7 | TRBV6-6 | ASSYSGTGPYEQY